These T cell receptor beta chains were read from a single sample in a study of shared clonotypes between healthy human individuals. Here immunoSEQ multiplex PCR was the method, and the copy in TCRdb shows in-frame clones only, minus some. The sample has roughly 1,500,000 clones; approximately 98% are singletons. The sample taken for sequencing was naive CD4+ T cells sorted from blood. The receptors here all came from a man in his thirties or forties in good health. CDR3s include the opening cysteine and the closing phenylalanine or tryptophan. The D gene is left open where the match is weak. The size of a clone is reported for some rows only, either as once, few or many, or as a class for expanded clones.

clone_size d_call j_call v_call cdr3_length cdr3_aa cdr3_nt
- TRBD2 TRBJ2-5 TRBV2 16 CASSERASGKQETQYF TGTGCCAGCAGTGAAAGGGCTAGCGGGAAACAAGAGACCCAGTACTTC
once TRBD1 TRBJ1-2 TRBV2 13 CASRGTGGYGYTF TGTGCCAGCAGGGGGACAGGGGGCTACGGCTACACCTTC
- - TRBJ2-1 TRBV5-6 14 CASSFLRGMNEQFF TGTGCCAGCAGCTTCCTCAGGGGTATGAATGAGCAGTTCTTC
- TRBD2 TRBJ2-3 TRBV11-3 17 CASSPGTSGSISDTQYF TGTGCCAGCAGCCCCGGGACTAGCGGGAGTATTTCAGATACGCAGTATTTT
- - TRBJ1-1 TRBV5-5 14 CASSPRGMNTEAFF TGTGCCAGCAGCCCAAGGGGCATGAACACTGAAGCTTTCTTT
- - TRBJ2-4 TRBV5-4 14 CASSPGLAKNIQYF TGTGCCAGCAGCCCGGGACTAGCCAAAAACATTCAGTACTTC
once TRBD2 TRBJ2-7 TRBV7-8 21 CASSLVLGGSGREGPNHEQYF TGTGCCAGCAGCTTAGTTCTTGGGGGCTCGGGACGGGAGGGCCCCAACCACGAGCAGTACTTC
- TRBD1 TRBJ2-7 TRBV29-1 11 CSAGTGNEQYF TGCAGCGCCGGGACAGGGAACGAGCAGTACTTC
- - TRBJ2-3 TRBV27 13 CASSQLVTDTQYF TGTGCCAGCAGTCAGTTAGTCACAGATACGCAGTATTTT
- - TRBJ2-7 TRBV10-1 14 CASDFPDSLNEQYF TGCGCCAGCGACTTTCCGGACAGTCTGAACGAGCAGTACTTC
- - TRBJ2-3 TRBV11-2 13 CASSLVGGDTQYF TGTGCCAGCAGCTTAGTAGGGGGTGATACGCAGTATTTT
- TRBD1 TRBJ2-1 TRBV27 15 CASSPDRGLYNEQFF TGTGCCAGCAGTCCTGACAGGGGACTCTACAATGAGCAGTTCTTC
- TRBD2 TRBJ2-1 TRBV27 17 CASSSLAGGPIHYEQFF TGTGCCAGCAGTAGCCTAGCGGGAGGGCCGATACACTATGAGCAGTTCTTC
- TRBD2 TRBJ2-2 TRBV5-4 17 CASSLGGLAGNTGELFF TGTGCCAGCAGCTTGGGGGGACTAGCGGGAAACACCGGGGAGCTGTTTTTT
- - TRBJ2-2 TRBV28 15 CASRSQGRNTGELFF TGTGCCAGCAGATCGCAGGGACGTAACACCGGGGAGCTGTTTTTT
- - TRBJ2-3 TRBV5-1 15 CASSGGTYSTDTQYF TGCGCCAGCAGCGGCGGGACTTATAGCACAGATACGCAGTATTTT
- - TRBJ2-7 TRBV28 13 CASSISDSHEQYF TGTGCCAGCAGCATCTCGGACAGCCACGAGCAGTACTTC
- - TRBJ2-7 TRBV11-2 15 CASTFLDRPTYEQYF TGTGCCAGCACCTTTCTGGACAGACCCACCTACGAGCAGTACTTC
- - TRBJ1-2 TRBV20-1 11 CSARGLYGYTF TGCAGTGCTAGAGGCCTCTATGGCTACACCTTC